The rows below give T cell receptor beta chains drawn from one sample of a study of T cell responses to AZD1222 COVID-19 vaccine. Only in-frame clones appear in the TCRdb table, and some are missing; sequencing was by immunoSEQ multiplex PCR. The table has about 150,000 clones, 92% seen once. Sequences were derived from peripheral blood, sampled 28 days after the second AZD1222 dose. Receptor source: an adult who received the AZD1222 COVID-19 vaccine. The CDR3 runs from the conserved cysteine through the conserved F or W. The D gene is left open where the match is weak. Expanded clones are given a class, and other clones once, few, many or no size at all.

V gene: TRBV10-2; J gene: TRBJ1-4; clone size: NA; D gene: TRBD1; CDR3 protein: CASSERDRVNEKLFF; CDR3 DNA: TGCGCCAGCAGTGAGAGAGACAGGGTAAATGAAAAACTGTTTTTT
V gene: TRBV24-1; J gene: TRBJ2-1; clone size: NA; D gene: NA; CDR3 protein: CATSDSRDYNEQFF; CDR3 DNA: TGTGCCACCAGTGATTCGCGTGACTACAATGAGCAGTTCTTC
V gene: TRBV2; J gene: TRBJ2-7; clone size: NA; D gene: NA; CDR3 protein: CASTSAVSSYEQYF; CDR3 DNA: TGTGCCAGCACCTCGGCAGTTTCGTCCTACGAGCAGTACTTC
V gene: TRBV9; J gene: TRBJ2-7; clone size: once; D gene: TRBD2; CDR3 protein: CASSVVGRGEQYF; CDR3 DNA: TGTGCCAGCAGCGTAGTCGGGAGGGGTGAGCAGTACTTC
V gene: TRBV6-6; J gene: TRBJ2-7; clone size: NA; D gene: NA; CDR3 protein: CASSYEAESYEQYF; CDR3 DNA: TGTGCCAGCAGTTACGAGGCAGAATCCTACGAGCAGTACTTC
V gene: TRBV27; J gene: TRBJ2-7; clone size: NA; D gene: NA; CDR3 protein: CASSLVRTNAYEQYF; CDR3 DNA: TGTGCCAGCAGTCTTGTTCGGACAAATGCCTACGAGCAGTACTTC
V gene: TRBV6-5; J gene: TRBJ1-4; clone size: few; D gene: NA; CDR3 protein: CASSYSYRAKKLFF; CDR3 DNA: TGTGCCAGCAGTTACTCCTACAGGGCGAAAAAACTGTTTTTT
V gene: TRBV10-3; J gene: TRBJ1-5; clone size: NA; D gene: TRBD1; CDR3 protein: CAISSSGTDFQPQHF; CDR3 DNA: TGTGCCATCAGTTCATCCGGGACAGACTTTCAGCCCCAGCATTTT
V gene: TRBV28; J gene: TRBJ2-7; clone size: once; D gene: NA; CDR3 protein: CASSFGEGYPDEQYF; CDR3 DNA: TGTGCCAGCAGTTTCGGCGAGGGATACCCCGACGAGCAGTACTTC
V gene: TRBV5-1; J gene: TRBJ2-3; clone size: NA; D gene: NA; CDR3 protein: CASSPRGRDTQYF; CDR3 DNA: TGCGCCAGCAGCCCGCGGGGACGAGATACGCAGTATTTT
V gene: TRBV3-1/TRBV3-2; J gene: TRBJ2-1; clone size: NA; D gene: TRBD2; CDR3 protein: CASSSLTGGPSNEQFF; CDR3 DNA: TGTGCCAGCAGCTCCCTAACGGGAGGGCCTAGTAATGAGCAGTTCTTC
V gene: TRBV13; J gene: TRBJ1-2; clone size: NA; D gene: NA; CDR3 protein: CASRLSFAGYGYTF; CDR3 DNA: TGTGCCAGCCGTCTAAGCTTTGCGGGCTATGGCTACACCTTC
V gene: TRBV5-8; J gene: TRBJ2-7; clone size: NA; D gene: NA; CDR3 protein: CASSPRGLQYF; CDR3 DNA: TGTGCCAGCAGCCCGAGGGGTTTGCAGTACTTC
V gene: TRBV4-1; J gene: TRBJ2-7; clone size: NA; D gene: NA; CDR3 protein: CASSQDRSEFSYEQYF; CDR3 DNA: TGCGCCAGCAGCCAAGATCGATCGGAGTTCTCCTACGAGCAGTACTTC
V gene: TRBV7-8; J gene: TRBJ2-7; clone size: NA; D gene: NA; CDR3 protein: CASSLGVGEQYF; CDR3 DNA: TGTGCCAGCAGCTTAGGAGTTGGCGAGCAGTACTTC
V gene: TRBV12-3/TRBV12-4; J gene: TRBJ2-7; clone size: NA; D gene: TRBD1; CDR3 protein: CASGATGSEQYF; CDR3 DNA: TGTGCCAGCGGTGCGACAGGGTCTGAGCAGTACTTC
V gene: TRBV4-3; J gene: TRBJ2-7; clone size: NA; D gene: NA; CDR3 protein: CASSQMSLGTSYYEQYF; CDR3 DNA: TGCGCCAGCAGCCAAATGTCTCTGGGGACATCATACTACGAGCAGTACTTC
V gene: TRBV14; J gene: TRBJ1-1; clone size: NA; D gene: NA; CDR3 protein: CASSQGYSGLNTEAFF; CDR3 DNA: TGTGCCAGCAGCCAAGGATATTCAGGGTTGAACACTGAAGCTTTCTTT
V gene: TRBV20-1; J gene: TRBJ2-1; clone size: NA; D gene: NA; CDR3 protein: CSASINPTSSYNEQFF; CDR3 DNA: TGCAGTGCTAGTATCAACCCTACGAGCTCCTACAATGAGCAGTTCTTC
V gene: TRBV7-9; J gene: TRBJ1-2; clone size: NA; D gene: NA; CDR3 protein: CASSFKANYGYTF; CDR3 DNA: TGTGCCAGCAGCTTCAAAGCTAACTATGGCTACACCTTC
V gene: TRBV7-9; J gene: TRBJ1-4; clone size: NA; D gene: NA; CDR3 protein: CASSSGTDEKLFF; CDR3 DNA: TGTGCCAGCAGCAGCGGGACGGATGAAAAACTGTTTTTT
V gene: TRBV9; J gene: TRBJ2-2; clone size: few; D gene: TRBD1; CDR3 protein: CASGDRGNTGELFF; CDR3 DNA: TGTGCCAGCGGAGACAGGGGGAACACCGGGGAGCTGTTTTTT
V gene: TRBV2; J gene: TRBJ1-6; clone size: NA; D gene: NA; CDR3 protein: CASSPTVPPSDSPLHF; CDR3 DNA: TGTGCCAGCAGTCCGACAGTCCCTCCCTCGGATTCACCCCTCCACTTT
V gene: TRBV6-2/TRBV6-3; J gene: TRBJ1-4; clone size: NA; D gene: NA; CDR3 protein: CASSYRGDNEKLFF; CDR3 DNA: TGTGCCAGCAGTTACCGCGGGGATAATGAAAAACTGTTTTTT
V gene: TRBV19; J gene: TRBJ2-2; clone size: NA; D gene: TRBD2; CDR3 protein: CASSIPGLAGANTGELFF; CDR3 DNA: TGTGCCAGTAGTATCCCCGGTCTAGCGGGAGCGAACACCGGGGAGCTGTTTTTT
V gene: TRBV18; J gene: TRBJ2-2; clone size: NA; D gene: NA; CDR3 protein: CASSPTWASGSGDYTGELFF; CDR3 DNA: TGTGCCAGCTCACCTACCTGGGCATCCGGATCAGGGGACTACACCGGGGAGCTGTTTTTT
V gene: TRBV5-1; J gene: TRBJ1-1; clone size: NA; D gene: NA; CDR3 protein: CASSLGHMNTEAFF; CDR3 DNA: TGCGCCAGCAGCTTGGGACATATGAACACTGAAGCTTTCTTT
V gene: TRBV28; J gene: TRBJ2-5; clone size: NA; D gene: TRBD2; CDR3 protein: CASTKEGTSGRAETQYF; CDR3 DNA: TGTGCCAGCACCAAAGAGGGGACTAGCGGGAGAGCCGAGACCCAGTACTTC
V gene: TRBV30; J gene: TRBJ2-7; clone size: NA; D gene: NA; CDR3 protein: CAWSLGSGYEQYF; CDR3 DNA: TGTGCCTGGAGTCTGGGGTCAGGTTACGAGCAGTACTTC
V gene: TRBV7-2; J gene: TRBJ1-4; clone size: NA; D gene: NA; CDR3 protein: CASSSDRFSTNEKLFF; CDR3 DNA: TGTGCCAGCAGCTCCGACAGATTTTCAACTAATGAAAAACTGTTTTTT
V gene: TRBV27; J gene: TRBJ2-1; clone size: NA; D gene: TRBD1; CDR3 protein: CASSLRRGQGEQFF; CDR3 DNA: TGTGCCAGCAGTTTACGCAGGGGGCAAGGTGAGCAGTTCTTC
V gene: TRBV4-3; J gene: TRBJ1-3; clone size: NA; D gene: NA; CDR3 protein: CASSQDAGTNTIYF; CDR3 DNA: TGCGCCAGCAGCCAAGACGCCGGGACCAACACCATATATTTT
V gene: TRBV7-6; J gene: TRBJ2-1; clone size: NA; D gene: TRBD2; CDR3 protein: CASSLAAKGLAGGPGYEQFF; CDR3 DNA: TGTGCCAGCAGCTTAGCTGCGAAGGGACTAGCGGGAGGGCCTGGGTATGAGCAGTTCTTC
V gene: TRBV29-1; J gene: TRBJ2-7; clone size: NA; D gene: TRBD2; CDR3 protein: CSVVLLRTSGSSYEQYF; CDR3 DNA: TGCAGCGTTGTGCTCTTGAGGACTAGCGGGAGCTCCTACGAGCAGTACTTC
V gene: TRBV29-1; J gene: TRBJ2-1; clone size: once; D gene: NA; CDR3 protein: CSVAGTIYNEQFF; CDR3 DNA: TGCAGCGTCGCCGGGACCATTTACAATGAGCAGTTCTTC
V gene: TRBV28; J gene: TRBJ1-2; clone size: NA; D gene: NA; CDR3 protein: CATGGGYTF; CDR3 DNA: TGTGCCACTGGAGGTGGCTACACCTTC
V gene: TRBV9; J gene: TRBJ2-2; clone size: NA; D gene: NA; CDR3 protein: CASSVLAGELFF; CDR3 DNA: TGTGCCAGCAGCGTATTAGCCGGGGAGCTGTTTTTT
V gene: TRBV11-3; J gene: TRBJ2-7; clone size: NA; D gene: NA; CDR3 protein: CASSFSPDSEQYF; CDR3 DNA: TGTGCCAGCAGCTTCTCCCCCGATTCCGAGCAGTACTTC
V gene: TRBV19; J gene: TRBJ2-2; clone size: NA; D gene: TRBD2; CDR3 protein: CASLSGRAGELFF; CDR3 DNA: TGTGCCAGTCTTAGCGGGAGGGCCGGGGAGCTGTTTTTT
V gene: TRBV27; J gene: TRBJ1-5; clone size: NA; D gene: NA; CDR3 protein: CASSSSTGWHF; CDR3 DNA: TGTGCCAGCAGTTCGAGCACGGGGTGGCATTTT
V gene: TRBV7-9; J gene: TRBJ2-7; clone size: once; D gene: NA; CDR3 protein: CASSLEPRGQGSYEQYF; CDR3 DNA: TGTGCCAGCAGCTTAGAGCCTCGGGGGCAAGGCTCCTACGAGCAGTACTTC
V gene: TRBV9; J gene: TRBJ1-5; clone size: NA; D gene: TRBD1; CDR3 protein: CASSVQGGDQPQHF; CDR3 DNA: TGTGCCAGCAGCGTACAGGGGGGGGATCAGCCCCAGCATTTT
V gene: TRBV24-1; J gene: TRBJ2-7; clone size: NA; D gene: TRBD1; CDR3 protein: CATGDRGREQYF; CDR3 DNA: TGTGCCACGGGGGACAGGGGGAGGGAGCAGTACTTC
V gene: TRBV3-1/TRBV3-2; J gene: TRBJ1-1; clone size: NA; D gene: NA; CDR3 protein: CASSQGGLWNTEAFF; CDR3 DNA: TGTGCCAGCAGCCAAGGGGGTCTTTGGAACACTGAAGCTTTCTTT
V gene: TRBV12-3/TRBV12-4; J gene: TRBJ1-5; clone size: few; D gene: NA; CDR3 protein: CASSFSNQPQHF; CDR3 DNA: TGTGCCAGCAGTTTTTCCAATCAGCCCCAGCATTTT
V gene: TRBV9; J gene: TRBJ2-2; clone size: NA; D gene: TRBD2; CDR3 protein: CASSVESSGAISNTGELFF; CDR3 DNA: TGTGCCAGCAGCGTAGAGAGTAGCGGGGCTATATCGAACACCGGGGAGCTGTTTTTT
V gene: TRBV5-1; J gene: TRBJ2-5; clone size: once; D gene: NA; CDR3 protein: CASSPGPTGETQYF; CDR3 DNA: TGCGCCAGCAGCCCAGGCCCTACGGGCGAGACCCAGTACTTC